This T cell receptor (beta chain) was captured by sequencing in a study of blood T cell repertoires in COVID-19. Data came from immunoSEQ multiplex PCR; TCRdb stores just in-frame clones and leaves some out. Of approximately 94,000 clones in the sample, about 88% are singletons; the top ten hold approximately 7%. Trimming took 2 bases from V and 2 from J; bases not matched to a gene: 7. Per germline, CDR1 ENHRY and CDR2 SYGVKD. The CDR3 runs to 16 residues. The source of this sequence is a man aged 30-40 years in a cohort sampled during active COVID-19. The gene calls are TRBV10-3 and TRBJ2-3; 7 bases fit TRBD2. The material sequenced was peripheral blood. The DNA of the CDR3 is TGTGCCATCAGTGAGCTTCCGGGGGGAATCACAGATACGCAGTATTTT. Amino acids: CAISELPGGITDTQYF.